What follows is one T cell receptor (beta chain) and its context. These data are taken from a study of blood T cell repertoires in COVID-19. TCRdb's copy holds only in-frame clones and misses some; the assay was immunoSEQ multiplex PCR. The sample has roughly 340,000 clones; roughly 90% are singletons. The CDR3 is 15 amino acids. V gave up 0 bases and J gave up 3 bases; unmatched junction bases: 5. CDR1 SGHKS and CDR2 YYEKEE come from the germline V gene (reference sequence). Sequencing was carried out using peripheral blood. The TCR originated in a woman between 65 and 79 years old with COVID-19, enrolled during active disease. V and J are TRBV5-5 and TRBJ2-7; 8 bases map to TRBD1. The CDR3 sequence: CASSLEGTGYYEQYF. In DNA, the CDR3 is TGTGCCAGCAGCTTGGAAGGGACAGGATACTACGAGCAGTACTTC. Combining the CDR3 with reference TRBV5-5 and TRBJ2-7 gives the whole variable domain DAGVTQSPTHLIKTRGQQVTLRCSPISGHKSVSWYQQVLGQGPQFIFQYYEKEERGRGNFPDRFSARQFPNYSSELNVNALLLGDSALYLCASSLEGTGYYEQYFGPGTRLTVT.